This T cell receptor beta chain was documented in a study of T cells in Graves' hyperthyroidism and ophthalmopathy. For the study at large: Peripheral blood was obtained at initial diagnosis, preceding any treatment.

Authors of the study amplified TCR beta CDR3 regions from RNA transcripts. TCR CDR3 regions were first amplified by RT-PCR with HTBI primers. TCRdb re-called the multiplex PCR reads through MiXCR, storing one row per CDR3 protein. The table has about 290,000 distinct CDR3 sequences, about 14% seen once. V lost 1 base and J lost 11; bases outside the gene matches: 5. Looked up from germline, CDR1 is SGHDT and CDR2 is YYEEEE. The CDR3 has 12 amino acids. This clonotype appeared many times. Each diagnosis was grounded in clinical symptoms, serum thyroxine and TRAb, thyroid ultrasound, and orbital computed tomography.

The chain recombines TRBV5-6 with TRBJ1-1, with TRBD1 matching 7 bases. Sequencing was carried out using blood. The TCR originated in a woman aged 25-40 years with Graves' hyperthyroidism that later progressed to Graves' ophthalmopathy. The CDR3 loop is CASSLTGVRAFF. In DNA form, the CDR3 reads TGTGCCAGCAGCTTGACAGGGGTTCGGGCTTTCTTT.